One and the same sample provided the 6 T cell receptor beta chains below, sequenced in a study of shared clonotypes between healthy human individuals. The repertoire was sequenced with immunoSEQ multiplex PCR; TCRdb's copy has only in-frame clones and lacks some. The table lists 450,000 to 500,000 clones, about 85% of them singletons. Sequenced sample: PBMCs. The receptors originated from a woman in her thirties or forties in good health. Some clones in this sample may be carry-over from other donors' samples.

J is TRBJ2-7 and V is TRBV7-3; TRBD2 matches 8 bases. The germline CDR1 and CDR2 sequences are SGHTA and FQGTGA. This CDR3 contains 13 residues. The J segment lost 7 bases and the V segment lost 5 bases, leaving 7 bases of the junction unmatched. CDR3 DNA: TGTGCCAGCAGCCTCAGCGGGAGAGAAGAGCAGTACTTC. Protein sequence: CASSLSGREEQYF.

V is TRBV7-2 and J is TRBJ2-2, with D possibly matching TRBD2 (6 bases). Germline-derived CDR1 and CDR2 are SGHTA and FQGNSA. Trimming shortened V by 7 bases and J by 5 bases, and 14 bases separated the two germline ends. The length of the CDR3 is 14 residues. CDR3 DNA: TGTGCCAGCACCCCAACCGGGGGAACCGGGGAGCTGTTTTTT. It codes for CASTPTGGTGELFF.

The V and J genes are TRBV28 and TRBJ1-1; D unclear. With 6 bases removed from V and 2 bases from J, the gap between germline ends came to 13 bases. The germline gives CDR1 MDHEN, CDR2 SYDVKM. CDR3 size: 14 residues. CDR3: CASRSVGPNTEAFF. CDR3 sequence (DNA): TGTGCCAGCAGAAGCGTAGGGCCTAACACTGAAGCTTTCTTT.

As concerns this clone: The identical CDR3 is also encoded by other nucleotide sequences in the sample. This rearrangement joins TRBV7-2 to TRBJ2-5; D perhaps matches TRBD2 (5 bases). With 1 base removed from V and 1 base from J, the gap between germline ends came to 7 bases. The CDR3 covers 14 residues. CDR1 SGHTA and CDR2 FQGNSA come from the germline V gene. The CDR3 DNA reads TGTGCCAGCAGCTTAGGAGGGTCCCAAGAGACCCAGTACTTC. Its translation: CASSLGGSQETQYF.

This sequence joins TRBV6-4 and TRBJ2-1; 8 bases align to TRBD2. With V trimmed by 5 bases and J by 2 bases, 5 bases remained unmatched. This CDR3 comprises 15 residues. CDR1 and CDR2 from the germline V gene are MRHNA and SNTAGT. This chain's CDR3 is CASSWAGGPYNEQFF. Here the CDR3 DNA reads TGTGCCAGCAGTTGGGCGGGAGGCCCCTACAATGAGCAGTTCTTC.

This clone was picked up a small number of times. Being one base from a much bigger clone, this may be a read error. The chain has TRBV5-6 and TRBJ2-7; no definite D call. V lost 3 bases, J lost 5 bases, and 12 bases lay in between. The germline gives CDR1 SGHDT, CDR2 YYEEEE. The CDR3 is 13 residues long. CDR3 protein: CASSSQFVHEQYF. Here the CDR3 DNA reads TGTGCCAGCAGCTCGCAGTTCGTCCACGAGCAGTACTTC.